This is a list of T cell receptor beta chains from one sample in a study of T cell repertoires in cytomegalovirus infection. TCRdb recomputed calls from the reads with MiXCR, one row per CDR3 protein. The sample holds 630,000 or so distinct CDR3 sequences, 20% to 25% seen once. Sequenced sample: CD8+ T cells from PBMCs. All receptors derive from a human donor in good health (CMV status not recorded). Some clones in this sample may be carry-over from other donors' samples. Each CDR3 is given with its conserved first and last residue. D genes are given only for firm matches. Clone size is given for some rows only: seen once, a few or many times, or a class if the clone is expanded.

CDR3aa: CASSLAGEVRPQHF
CDR3nt: TGTGCCAGCAGCTTAGCCGGGGAAGTACGGCCCCAGCATTTT
j_gene: TRBJ1-5
v_gene: TRBV7-9
d_gene: -
abundance: -

CDR3aa: CASSDLAGALYNEQFF
CDR3nt: TGTGCCAGCAGCGACCTAGCGGGAGCACTTTACAATGAGCAGTTCTTC
j_gene: TRBJ2-1
v_gene: TRBV6-1
d_gene: TRBD2
abundance: -

CDR3aa: CSAPSTVSSTDTQYF
CDR3nt: TGCAGTGCTCCCTCTACCGTATCTAGCACAGATACGCAGTATTTT
j_gene: TRBJ2-3
v_gene: TRBV20-1
d_gene: -
abundance: -

CDR3aa: CASDLTGELFF
CDR3nt: TGTGCCAGTGATCTCACCGGGGAGCTGTTTTTT
j_gene: TRBJ2-2
v_gene: TRBV19
d_gene: -
abundance: -

CDR3aa: CASSLEWGANTGELFF
CDR3nt: TGTGCCAGCAGCTTAGAATGGGGGGCGAACACCGGGGAGCTGTTTTTT
j_gene: TRBJ2-2
v_gene: TRBV7-6
d_gene: -
abundance: many

CDR3aa: CASSLSPVYLPQHF
CDR3nt: TGTGCCAGCAGTTTATCCCCCGTCTATCTGCCCCAGCATTTT
j_gene: TRBJ1-5
v_gene: TRBV28
d_gene: -
abundance: -

CDR3aa: CSDSLGGGLKHNEQFF
CDR3nt: TGCAGTGATTCCCTAGGAGGGGGTCTAAAACACAATGAGCAGTTCTTC
j_gene: TRBJ2-1
v_gene: TRBV20-1
d_gene: -
abundance: few

CDR3aa: CASTPGRDRHTGELFF
CDR3nt: TGCGCCAGCACCCCCGGCCGGGACAGGCACACCGGGGAGCTGTTTTTT
j_gene: TRBJ2-2
v_gene: TRBV10-1
d_gene: TRBD1
abundance: -

CDR3aa: CATSETGTARDDEQFF
CDR3nt: TGTGCCACCAGTGAAACTGGGACGGCGAGAGATGATGAGCAGTTCTTC
j_gene: TRBJ2-1
v_gene: TRBV24-1
d_gene: -
abundance: few

CDR3aa: CASSLSGGHEQFF
CDR3nt: TGTGCCAGCAGCTTAAGCGGGGGCCATGAGCAGTTCTTC
j_gene: TRBJ2-1
v_gene: TRBV7-8
d_gene: TRBD2
abundance: many

CDR3aa: CASSLVQVGGEAFF
CDR3nt: TGTGCCAGCAGCTTAGTTCAGGTAGGAGGAGAAGCTTTCTTT
j_gene: TRBJ1-1
v_gene: TRBV7-6
d_gene: -
abundance: -

CDR3aa: CASSPQDYSGNTIYF
CDR3nt: TGTGCCAGCAGCCCACAGGACTACTCTGGAAACACCATATATTTT
j_gene: TRBJ1-3
v_gene: TRBV7-4
d_gene: -
abundance: -

CDR3aa: CASSDPAGAWETQYF
CDR3nt: TGTGCCAGCAGCGACCCGGCGGGGGCGTGGGAGACCCAGTACTTC
j_gene: TRBJ2-5
v_gene: TRBV7-6
d_gene: -
abundance: -

CDR3aa: CSARGLDRPSYEQYF
CDR3nt: TGCAGTGCTAGAGGTCTCGACAGACCCTCCTACGAGCAGTACTTC
j_gene: TRBJ2-7
v_gene: TRBV20-1
d_gene: -
abundance: few

CDR3aa: CSARGRHSTEAFF
CDR3nt: TGCAGTGCTAGAGGCCGACATAGCACTGAAGCTTTCTTT
j_gene: TRBJ1-1
v_gene: TRBV20-1
d_gene: -
abundance: -

CDR3aa: CASSQYVGEAFF
CDR3nt: TGTGCCAGCAGCCAATATGTAGGGGAAGCTTTCTTT
j_gene: TRBJ1-1
v_gene: TRBV12-3/TRBV12-4
d_gene: -
abundance: -

CDR3aa: CAISEPTSPGTGGRVGAFF
CDR3nt: TGTGCCATCAGTGAACCGACCTCTCCCGGGACAGGGGGCCGGGTCGGAGCTTTCTTT
j_gene: TRBJ1-1
v_gene: TRBV10-3
d_gene: TRBD1
abundance: -

CDR3aa: CSVEARGTFGANVLTF
CDR3nt: TGCAGCGTTGAGGCCAGGGGAACTTTTGGGGCCAACGTCCTGACTTTC
j_gene: TRBJ2-6
v_gene: TRBV29-1
d_gene: -
abundance: -

CDR3aa: CASSRRGNTGELFF
CDR3nt: TGTGCCAGCAGCCGAAGAGGGAACACCGGGGAGCTGTTTTTT
j_gene: TRBJ2-2
v_gene: TRBV11-2
d_gene: -
abundance: many

CDR3aa: CASSWQGVNTEAFF
CDR3nt: TGTGCCAGCAGCTGGCAGGGAGTGAACACTGAAGCTTTCTTT
j_gene: TRBJ1-1
v_gene: TRBV5-6
d_gene: -
abundance: -